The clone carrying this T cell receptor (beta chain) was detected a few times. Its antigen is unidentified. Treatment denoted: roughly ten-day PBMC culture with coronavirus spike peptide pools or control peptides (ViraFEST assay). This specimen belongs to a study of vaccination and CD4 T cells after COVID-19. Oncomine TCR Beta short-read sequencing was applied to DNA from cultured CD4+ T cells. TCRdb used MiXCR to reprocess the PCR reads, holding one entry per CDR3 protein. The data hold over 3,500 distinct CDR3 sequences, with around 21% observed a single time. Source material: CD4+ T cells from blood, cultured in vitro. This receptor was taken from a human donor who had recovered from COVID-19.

The DNA for the CDR3 is TGTGCCTCGGGACAGGGAAGGACTGAAGCTTTCTTT. Amino acids: CASGQGRTEAFF. The chain joins TRBV10-3 to TRBJ1-1, with TRBD1 identical over 9 bases. The length of the CDR3 is 12 residues. Per the germline V gene, CDR1 is ENHRY and CDR2 is SYGVKD. V lost 11 bases, J lost 5 bases, and 6 bases stayed unmatched.